This is a list of T cell receptor beta chains from one sample in a study of cytomegalovirus exposure and HLA in healthy donors. The protocol was immunoSEQ multiplex PCR, while the TCRdb copy is restricted to in-frame clones and leaves out a portion. Of about 130,000 clones listed, about two thirds are singletons. The sample comprised PBMCs. Receptors originate from a man aged 30 to 45 in good health and CMV-seronegative. Both conserved end residues are part of each CDR3. The D gene is left open where the match is weak. Not every row has a clone size; where given, it reads once, few, many or a size class.

clone size: NA; D gene: NA; V gene: TRBV7-2; J gene: TRBJ1-2; CDR3 DNA: TGTGCCAGCAGTTCCACCCCAGCGGTTTACACCGAGGGTGGCTACACCTTC; CDR3 protein: CASSSTPAVYTEGGYTF
clone size: NA; D gene: NA; V gene: TRBV6-6; J gene: TRBJ1-2; CDR3 DNA: TGTGCCAGCAGTTACTCAGACGAGGACTATGGCTACACCTTC; CDR3 protein: CASSYSDEDYGYTF
clone size: NA; D gene: NA; V gene: TRBV7-7; J gene: TRBJ2-7; CDR3 DNA: TGTGCTAGCAGCTTAGCGGTAGGAGCGGGCTACGAGCAGTACTTC; CDR3 protein: CASSLAVGAGYEQYF
clone size: few; D gene: TRBD1; V gene: TRBV2; J gene: TRBJ2-3; CDR3 DNA: TGTGCCAGCAGAGGGACAGGGGGCACAGATACGCAGTATTTT; CDR3 protein: CASRGTGGTDTQYF
clone size: NA; D gene: TRBD1; V gene: TRBV5-1; J gene: TRBJ2-1; CDR3 DNA: TGCGCCAGCAGCTTCCGGGACAGGGGGCTAAGTGAGCAGTTCTTC; CDR3 protein: CASSFRDRGLSEQFF
clone size: few; D gene: TRBD2; V gene: TRBV6-4; J gene: TRBJ2-3; CDR3 DNA: TGTGCCAGCGGGACTAGCGGGGGCGGCACAGATACGCAGTATTTT; CDR3 protein: CASGTSGGGTDTQYF
clone size: few; D gene: TRBD1; V gene: TRBV4-2; J gene: TRBJ1-2; CDR3 DNA: TGTGCCAGCAGCCAAGTGGACAGGGGAGGGGACTACACCTTC; CDR3 protein: CASSQVDRGGDYTF
clone size: NA; D gene: NA; V gene: TRBV5-1; J gene: TRBJ1-1; CDR3 DNA: TGCGCCAGCAGCTTGGACGCCGCGATCCCTAAAGCTTTCTTT; CDR3 protein: CASSLDAAIPKAFF
clone size: once; D gene: NA; V gene: TRBV19; J gene: TRBJ1-1; CDR3 DNA: TGTGCCAGTAGTATAAGACAAGTTGAAGCTTTCTTT; CDR3 protein: CASSIRQVEAFF
clone size: NA; D gene: NA; V gene: TRBV18; J gene: TRBJ2-1; CDR3 DNA: TGTGCCAGCTCACCCGACAATTCCATAGGGCAGTTCTTC; CDR3 protein: CASSPDNSIGQFF
clone size: NA; D gene: NA; V gene: TRBV7-9; J gene: TRBJ2-7; CDR3 DNA: TGTGCCAGCAGCCGACTAACAGCTTCGAGCTCCTACGAGCAGTACTTC; CDR3 protein: CASSRLTASSSYEQYF
clone size: few; D gene: TRBD1; V gene: TRBV7-2; J gene: TRBJ2-7; CDR3 DNA: TGTGCCAGCAGCAGGGGGCTCGAGCAGTACTTC; CDR3 protein: CASSRGLEQYF
clone size: NA; D gene: TRBD1; V gene: TRBV4-1; J gene: TRBJ2-7; CDR3 DNA: TGCGCCAGCAGCCGGGAAGGGGGACCGGACAGGGACAGTCCCTACGAGCAGTACTTC; CDR3 protein: CASSREGGPDRDSPYEQYF
clone size: NA; D gene: TRBD1; V gene: TRBV7-2; J gene: TRBJ2-7; CDR3 DNA: TGTGCCAGCAGCTTAGAGATCCCGCAGGGGGAATCCTACGAGCAGTACTTC; CDR3 protein: CASSLEIPQGESYEQYF
clone size: NA; D gene: TRBD2; V gene: TRBV5-6; J gene: TRBJ2-2; CDR3 DNA: TGTGCCAGCAGCTTGGAGGTTGCGGGGGCGAACACCGGGGAGCTGTTTTTT; CDR3 protein: CASSLEVAGANTGELFF
clone size: NA; D gene: NA; V gene: TRBV25-1; J gene: TRBJ1-6; CDR3 DNA: TGTGCCAGCCTAGGACAGATTAATTCACCCCTCCACTTT; CDR3 protein: CASLGQINSPLHF
clone size: NA; D gene: NA; V gene: TRBV6-1; J gene: TRBJ1-1; CDR3 DNA: TGTGCCAGCGGTGAACTTTTTTTGAACACTGAAGCTTTCTTT; CDR3 protein: CASGELFLNTEAFF
clone size: few; D gene: TRBD1; V gene: TRBV4-2; J gene: TRBJ1-2; CDR3 DNA: TGTGCCAGCAGCCAAGAAAAGGGGGCGAGGGCTAACTATGGCTACACCTTC; CDR3 protein: CASSQEKGARANYGYTF
clone size: NA; D gene: TRBD2; V gene: TRBV10-3; J gene: TRBJ2-1; CDR3 DNA: TGTGCCATCAGTGAGCCCAGCGGGGGTTCCTACAATGAGCAGTTCTTC; CDR3 protein: CAISEPSGGSYNEQFF
clone size: NA; D gene: NA; V gene: TRBV7-9; J gene: TRBJ2-7; CDR3 DNA: TGTGCCAGCAGCTTAGGGGCGACAACCTACGAGCAGTACTTC; CDR3 protein: CASSLGATTYEQYF
clone size: NA; D gene: NA; V gene: TRBV11-2; J gene: TRBJ2-7; CDR3 DNA: TGTGCCAGCAGTTCCGAGACTACGGGGAAGTACTTC; CDR3 protein: CASSSETTGKYF
clone size: NA; D gene: TRBD2; V gene: TRBV7-2; J gene: TRBJ2-3; CDR3 DNA: TGTGCCAGCAGCTTAGATCGACTAGCGGGGGCATGGGATACGCAGTATTTT; CDR3 protein: CASSLDRLAGAWDTQYF
clone size: once; D gene: NA; V gene: TRBV9; J gene: TRBJ2-1; CDR3 DNA: TGTGCCAGCAGCGTACAGTACTACAATGAGCAGTTCTTC; CDR3 protein: CASSVQYYNEQFF
clone size: NA; D gene: TRBD1; V gene: TRBV19; J gene: TRBJ1-3; CDR3 DNA: TGTGCCAGTAGACCCAGGGGGCGCGAGACTGGAAACACCATATATTTT; CDR3 protein: CASRPRGRETGNTIYF
clone size: NA; D gene: NA; V gene: TRBV5-4; J gene: TRBJ1-3; CDR3 DNA: TGTGCCAGCAGTCCCGCGGTTTCTGGAAACACCATATATTTT; CDR3 protein: CASSPAVSGNTIYF
clone size: NA; D gene: TRBD2; V gene: TRBV5-6; J gene: TRBJ2-1; CDR3 DNA: TGTGCCAGCAGCCGTTACCTGCTAGCGGGGGGGCGTGGGGAGCAGTTCTTC; CDR3 protein: CASSRYLLAGGRGEQFF
clone size: NA; D gene: NA; V gene: TRBV11-1; J gene: TRBJ1-3; CDR3 DNA: TGTGCCAGCAGCGGTCGGGGAGGAAACACCATATATTTT; CDR3 protein: CASSGRGGNTIYF
clone size: NA; D gene: NA; V gene: TRBV19; J gene: TRBJ1-2; CDR3 DNA: TGTGCCAGTAGCATCGACGGGGAAACTAACTATGGCTACACCTTC; CDR3 protein: CASSIDGETNYGYTF
clone size: NA; D gene: NA; V gene: TRBV28; J gene: TRBJ1-1; CDR3 DNA: TGTGCCAGCAGTCCTCCAGTGAACACTGAAGCTTTCTTT; CDR3 protein: CASSPPVNTEAFF
clone size: NA; D gene: TRBD2; V gene: TRBV7-9; J gene: TRBJ2-5; CDR3 DNA: TGTGCCAGCATCTCGACCAGAGCGGAGCGGGGGGAATTTGAAGAGACCCAGTACTTC; CDR3 protein: CASISTRAERGEFEETQYF
clone size: few; D gene: NA; V gene: TRBV28; J gene: TRBJ1-2; CDR3 DNA: TGTGCCAGCAGCACCCCGTTAGAAAGCTACACCTTC; CDR3 protein: CASSTPLESYTF
clone size: NA; D gene: TRBD1; V gene: TRBV15; J gene: TRBJ1-2; CDR3 DNA: TGTGCCACCAGCACAGGGACAGGACACTATGGCTACACCTTC; CDR3 protein: CATSTGTGHYGYTF
clone size: NA; D gene: NA; V gene: TRBV30; J gene: TRBJ2-7; CDR3 DNA: TGTGCCTGGAGTATACCCCCTAACTCCTACGAGCAGTACTTC; CDR3 protein: CAWSIPPNSYEQYF
clone size: NA; D gene: NA; V gene: TRBV29-1; J gene: TRBJ2-5; CDR3 DNA: TGCAGCGTCGAAAGGGGGGGCACAGAGACCCAGTACTTC; CDR3 protein: CSVERGGTETQYF
clone size: NA; D gene: TRBD1; V gene: TRBV28; J gene: TRBJ1-2; CDR3 DNA: TGTGCCAGCAGTTCTCCGGGACAGGGGTTCGCCTACACCTTC; CDR3 protein: CASSSPGQGFAYTF
clone size: NA; D gene: NA; V gene: TRBV10-3; J gene: TRBJ1-1; CDR3 DNA: TGTGCCAGCAGGCGGGGGGGCATCACTGAAGCTTTCTTT; CDR3 protein: CASRRGGITEAFF
clone size: once; D gene: TRBD1; V gene: TRBV5-4; J gene: TRBJ1-1; CDR3 DNA: TGTGCCAGCAGCTCCAGGGGGCGGAGCACTGAAGCTTTCTTT; CDR3 protein: CASSSRGRSTEAFF
clone size: NA; D gene: TRBD1; V gene: TRBV5-1; J gene: TRBJ2-7; CDR3 DNA: TGCGCCAGCAGCTTGGGACAGGGGGTAGGAGGTAGAAGGGGCGAGCAGTACTTC; CDR3 protein: CASSLGQGVGGRRGEQYF
clone size: NA; D gene: NA; V gene: TRBV27; J gene: TRBJ1-1; CDR3 DNA: TGTGCCAGCAGAGGACACCTGAACACTGAAGCTTTCTTT; CDR3 protein: CASRGHLNTEAFF
clone size: few; D gene: NA; V gene: TRBV5-3; J gene: TRBJ2-7; CDR3 DNA: TGTGCCAGAACCCCGACAGACCCCTACGAGCAGTACTTC; CDR3 protein: CARTPTDPYEQYF